This T cell receptor (beta chain) was sequenced in a study of long-term antiretroviral therapy in people with HIV. Study-wide results and limits: Among HIV repertoires, CDR3 length ranges were narrower than those of controls. Nothing was known about ART adherence, viral resistance or changes in therapy.

Germline V gives CDR1 SSHAT, CDR2 FNYEAQ (reference sequence). The length of the CDR3 is 14 residues. Only one count was recorded for this clone. Its antigen is as yet unknown. One junction end does not reproduce the germline sequence, and a read error may be involved. United States facilities provided treatment to all participants with HIV. Cryopreserved PBMC numbered roughly 0.9-11 million per sample before DNA extraction. Sequencing used immunoSEQ v3.0 at survey level. The table came from immunoSEQ multiplex PCR; TCRdb's copy has only in-frame clones and leaves some out. Here the sample spans tens of thousands of clones, roughly 96% being singletons.

The sequenced sample was unsorted PBMCs, obtained about 6.6 years after starting antiretroviral therapy. This chain uses TRBV7-7 with TRBJ2-5; tentative D call: TRBD2 (5 bases). The TCR was taken from a man aged 25 to 40 with HIV. CDR3 DNA: TGTGCTAGCAGCGGCCTTAGGGCAGAAGAGACCCAGTACTTC. It yields the protein CASSGLRAEETQYF.